Detailed here is one T cell receptor (beta chain). The data belong to a study of blood T cell repertoires in COVID-19. At the level of the study: Donors in the United States, Italy and Spain gave samples during acute or convalescent COVID-19. PBMCs, B-cell-depleted T cells, or T cells provided the cDNA or gDNA that made up the material.

In the original analysis: Using reference gene primer amplification, nucleated cell counts were estimated. Libraries were prepared by immunoSEQ multiplex PCR; TCRdb keeps only in-frame clonotypes and omits some of them. V, J and clone size are taken as reported in that table, and D and trimming were inferred from the DNA itself. The sample carries over 25,000 clones, approximately 82% recorded once. Germline CDR1 reads SGHTA; CDR2 reads FQGNSA. The ends lost 6 bases at V and 2 bases at J; junction bases unmatched: 4. This CDR3 is 14 amino acids long. The sequence was obtained from a human donor in a cohort sampled during active COVID-19. The sequencing sample was made of peripheral blood. The rearrangement uses TRBV7-2 and TRBJ2-5, with 9 bases fitting TRBD2. For the CDR3, the DNA is TGTGCCAGCAGAATAGCGGGGGAGCAAGAGACCCAGTACTTC. Amino acid sequence: CASRIAGEQETQYF.